Described below is a single TCR beta chain sequence and its context. Its matching antigen is unknown. This record comes from a study of CD8 T cells in ankylosing spondylitis. Points from the study as a whole: The study identified a TCR beta motif of several highly homologous variants that appeared characteristic of ankylosing spondylitis blood.

TCRdb reprocessed the 5' RACE reads with MiXCR, giving one entry per CDR3 protein. The sample has roughly 700,000 distinct CDR3 sequences, under 20% seen once. The ends were cut back, 4 bases at V and 0 bases at J, with 9 bases in the middle. This CDR3 spans 15 amino acids. Looked up from germline, CDR1 is SGHTA and CDR2 is FQGNSA. V and J are TRBV7-2 and TRBJ1-4; tentative D call: TRBD1 (6 bases). This receptor was taken from a male donor with ankylosing spondylitis. Sequencing input: blood, either unsorted or a sorted T cell fraction (not recorded which). In DNA, the CDR3 is TGTGCCAGCAGCTCGCAGGGGTCAACTAATGAAAAACTGTTTTTT. Protein sequence: CASSSQGSTNEKLFF.